This T cell receptor beta chain was identified in a study of prognosis after radiotherapy for stage I lung cancer. Study at large: The patients, all with stage I non-small cell lung cancer, were enrolled between 2018 and 2019. The non-small cell lung cancer patients were all regarded as unsuitable for surgery on medical grounds. General study results and limits: Unique TCR clones declined after stereotactic body radiation therapy, from a median around 9,500 to 6,500.

This clonotype came up many times. Its antigen remains unidentified. Template was genomic DNA; TCR beta CDR3 amplified in two multiplex PCR rounds. It was primers specific to each TRBV and TRBJ gene that first-round PCR used. TCRdb ran MiXCR on the multiplex PCR reads and lists one entry per CDR3 protein. Here the sample spans some 15,000 distinct CDR3 sequences, roughly 45% being singletons. J gave up 7 bases and V 4 bases, and 7 bases lay outside the gene matches. This CDR3 is 15 amino acids long. Per germline, CDR1 MGHRA and CDR2 YSYEKL. This chain joins TRBV4-1 and TRBJ1-2; 12 bases map to TRBD1. The sequenced sample was PBMCs, obtained before or after stereotactic body radiation therapy (not recorded which). This receptor was obtained from a donor over 45 with non-small cell lung cancer. The DNA for the CDR3 is TGCGCCAGCAGCCCAAGGGACAGGGGGCGAGGTGGCTACACCTTC. Protein product: CASSPRDRGRGGYTF.